This TCR beta chain was recorded in a study of cytotoxic CD8 clonotypes in ibrutinib-treated CLL. The protocol was immunoSEQ multiplex PCR, while the TCRdb copy is restricted to in-frame clones and leaves out a portion. The data hold about 160,000 clones, with roughly 80% observed a single time. The germline V gene encodes CDR1 MNHNY and CDR2 SVGAGI (reference sequence). Trimming removed 4 bases at V and 8 bases at J, with 14 bases between. This CDR3 comprises 14 residues. The material was PBMCs, obtained after 12 months of ibrutinib treatment. The source of this sequence is a human donor with chronic lymphocytic leukemia. The chain has TRBV6-6 and TRBJ1-4; D gene ambiguous. Here the CDR3 DNA reads TGTGCCAGCAGTTCCCCCAGCCCCGAAGAAAAACTGTTTTTT. Its protein product is CASSSPSPEEKLFF.